This T cell receptor beta chain appears in the sequencing data of a study of regulatory T cells in long-lasting Graves disease. Construction of the TCR beta libraries employed iRepertoire HTBI primers in conjunction with Arm-PCR of CDR3 regions. TCRdb independently ran MiXCR on the multiplex PCR reads; one entry per CDR3 protein. Here the sample spans roughly 420,000 distinct CDR3 sequences, less than 20% being singletons. V lost 0 bases and J lost 7, with 14 bases in between. CDR1 is SGHNT and CDR2 is YYREEE in the germline V gene (reference sequence). The CDR3 covers 15 residues. Time point here: newly diagnosed GD, antithyroid drugs for less than 3 months. Extracted PBMC RNA gave rise to the TCR library. Study-level points and caveats: With persistent disease, TRBV28, TRBJ1-2 and TRBJ2-5 were the favored segments.

In the case of this clonotype: Its specificity is unknown.

This sample also appeared in a second study, on T cells in Graves' hyperthyroidism and ophthalmopathy. In that study: Disease duration under 2 months; hyperthyroidism patients were aged 18 to 65.

The V gene is TRBV5-4, the J gene TRBJ2-1, with D possibly being TRBD2 (5 bases). The source was peripheral blood mononuclear cells (PBMCs), collected at new diagnosis, from a patient treated with antithyroid drugs. This TCR derives from a young woman with Graves disease. CDR3 sequence reads: CASSLVASLRNEQFF. The CDR3 bases are TGTGCCAGCAGCTTGGTAGCTAGCTTGAGGAATGAGCAGTTCTTC.